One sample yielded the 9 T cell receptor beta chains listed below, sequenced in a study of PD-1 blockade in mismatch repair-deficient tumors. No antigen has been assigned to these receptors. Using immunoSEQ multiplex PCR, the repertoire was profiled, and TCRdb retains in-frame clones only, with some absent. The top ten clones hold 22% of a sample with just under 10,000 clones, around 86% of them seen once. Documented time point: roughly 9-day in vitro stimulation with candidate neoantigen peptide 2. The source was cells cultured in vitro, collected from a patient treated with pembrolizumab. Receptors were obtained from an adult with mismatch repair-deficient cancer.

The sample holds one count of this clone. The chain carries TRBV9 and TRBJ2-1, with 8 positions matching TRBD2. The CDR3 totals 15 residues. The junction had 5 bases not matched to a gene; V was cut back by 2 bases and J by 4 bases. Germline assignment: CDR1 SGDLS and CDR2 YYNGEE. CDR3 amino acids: CASSVAGGGYNEQFF. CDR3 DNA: TGTGCCAGCAGCGTGGCGGGAGGAGGGTACAATGAGCAGTTCTTC.

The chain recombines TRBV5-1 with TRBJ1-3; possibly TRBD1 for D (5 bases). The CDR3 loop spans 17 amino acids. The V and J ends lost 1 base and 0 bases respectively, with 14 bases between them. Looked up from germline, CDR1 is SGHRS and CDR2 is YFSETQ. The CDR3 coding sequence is TGCGCCAGCAGCTTGTCAGGGCAGCGGAGCTCTGGAAACACCATATATTTT. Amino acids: CASSLSGQRSSGNTIYF.

CDR3 sequence: CASSQDQGAGVPYEQYF. For the CDR3, the DNA is TGTGCCAGCAGCCAAGACCAGGGGGCGGGAGTCCCCTACGAGCAGTACTTC. V usage is TRBV4-2 and J usage is TRBJ2-7; D is possibly TRBD1 (8 bases). V lost 0 bases and J 2 bases, leaving 17 bases between the germline ends. Germline CDR1 and CDR2: LGHNA and YNFKEQ. The CDR3 is made up of 17 amino acids.

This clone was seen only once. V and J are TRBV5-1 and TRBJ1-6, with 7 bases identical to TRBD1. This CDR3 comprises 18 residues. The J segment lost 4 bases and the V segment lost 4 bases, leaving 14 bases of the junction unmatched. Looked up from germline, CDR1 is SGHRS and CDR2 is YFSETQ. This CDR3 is CASSPYTIQGRYNSPLHF. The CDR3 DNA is TGCGCCAGCAGCCCCTATACCATACAGGGGAGATATAATTCACCCCTCCACTTT.

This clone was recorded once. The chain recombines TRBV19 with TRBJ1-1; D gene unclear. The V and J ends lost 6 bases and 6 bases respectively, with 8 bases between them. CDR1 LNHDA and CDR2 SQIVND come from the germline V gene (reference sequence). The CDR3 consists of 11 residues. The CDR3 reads CASSPLAEAFF. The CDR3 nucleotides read TGTGCCAGTAGCCCCCTTGCTGAAGCTTTCTTT.

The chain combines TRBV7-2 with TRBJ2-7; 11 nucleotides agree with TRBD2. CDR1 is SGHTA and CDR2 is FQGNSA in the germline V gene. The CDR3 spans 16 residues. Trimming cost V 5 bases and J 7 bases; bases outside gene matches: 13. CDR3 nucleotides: TGTGCCAGCAGCCAAGCATCTGATAGCGGGAGGGTGGAGCAGTACTTC. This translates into CASSQASDSGRVEQYF.

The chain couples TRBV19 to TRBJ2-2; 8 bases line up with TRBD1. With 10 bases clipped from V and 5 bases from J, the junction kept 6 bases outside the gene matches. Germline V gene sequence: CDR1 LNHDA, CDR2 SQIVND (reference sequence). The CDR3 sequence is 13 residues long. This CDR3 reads CATSTGVTGELFF. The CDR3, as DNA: TGTGCCACCTCGACAGGGGTGACCGGGGAGCTGTTTTTT.

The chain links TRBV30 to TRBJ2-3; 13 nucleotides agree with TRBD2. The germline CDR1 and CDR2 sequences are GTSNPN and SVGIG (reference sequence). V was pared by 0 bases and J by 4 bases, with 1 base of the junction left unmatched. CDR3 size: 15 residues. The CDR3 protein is CAWSVGLAGADTQYF. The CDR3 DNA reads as TGTGCCTGGAGTGTAGGACTAGCGGGAGCAGATACGCAGTATTTT.

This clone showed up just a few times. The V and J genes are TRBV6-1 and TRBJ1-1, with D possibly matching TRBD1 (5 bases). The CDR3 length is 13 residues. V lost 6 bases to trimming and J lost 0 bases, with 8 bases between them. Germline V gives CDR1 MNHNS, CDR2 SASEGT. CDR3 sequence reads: CASRDTLNTEAFF. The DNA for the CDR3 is TGTGCCAGCAGGGACACATTGAACACTGAAGCTTTCTTT.